This entry is about one TCR beta chain. This sample was included in a study of blood T cell repertoires in COVID-19. Background on the study: COVID-19 samples collected from the United States, Italy and Spain covered acute and convalescent phases.

Germline CDR1 KGHDR, CDR2 SFDVKD. The junction had 7 bases not matched to a gene; V was cut back by 2 bases and J by 5 bases. The CDR3 is made up of 16 amino acids. How the authors handled the data: Researchers report that nucleated cell counts were estimated from reference gene primer amplification. Assay used: immunoSEQ multiplex PCR; TCRdb lists only in-frame clones, some missing. That table is the source of V, J and clone size, and D and trimming were worked out from the DNA. The sample carries fewer than 300,000 clones, about four fifths recorded once. This rearrangement joins TRBV24-1 to TRBJ2-5; 10 bases align to TRBD1. The sequence derives from a woman aged 45-65 years who had recovered from COVID-19. The specimen sequenced was peripheral blood. CDR3 sequence reads: CATSDSGTGARETQYF. The DNA of the CDR3 is TGTGCCACCAGTGATTCCGGGACAGGGGCCAGGGAGACCCAGTACTTC.